The entry that follows covers one T cell receptor (beta chain) sequence. This clone's antigen is unknown. There are no base qualities to consult, and no much larger clone falls within one base. TCR beta CDR3 regions were amplified from genomic DNA by bias-controlled multiplex PCR with the immunoSEQ v3 hsTCRB kit. TCR libraries were sequenced on an Illumina NextSeq 500 to 1.5 million to 2 million read pairs for survey level or roughly 4.5-6.5 million for deep level. In the original analysis: The immunoSEQ Analyzer software assigned V, D and J genes, filtered out non-productive sequences, and reported clonality. Repertoires were compared by productive Simpson clonality and by the Morisita overlap index of productive TRB rearrangements between infused TIL and blood. The table comes from immuneACCESS by way of TCRdb, which keeps in-frame sequences with V and J called. Part of the clones is missing from these tables; in studies checked, under half for an unresolved V gene and the rest for unknown reasons. V, J and clone size derive from that table, while D and trimming were established from the DNA sequence. Present in this sample are 9,000 to 9,500 clones, around 75% of which were seen just once. The top ten hold about an eighth of the sample.

The entry originates in a study of TIL therapy for anti-PD-1-resistant metastatic lung cancer (dated by TCRdb to about 2021). In the study overall: Enrolled patients had a median age of roughly 54 years (range about 38-85) and a median tumor PD-L1 proportion score of roughly 6%. Most of the cohort had lung adenocarcinoma, including a handful of EGFR-mutant tumors and two ALK-rearranged tumors, and half of the patients were either current or former smokers. Across the cohort, whole-exome sequencing showed a median non-synonymous tumor mutation burden of about 1.6 mutations per megabase. Tumor and peripheral blood T cell receptor beta sequencing was used to track clonotypes across tumor, expanded TIL product and serial blood samples.

Sample time point, as interpreted from the label and publication: pre-treatment sample, taken before nivolumab and TIL therapy. The baseline tumor samples were excised metastases, mostly pleural nodules or supraclavicular lymph nodes, taken from the same resection that was used to grow TIL. Tumors were harvested prior to any PD-1/PD-L1 blockade, after which nivolumab was administered to patients, and lymphodepletion, expanded TIL infusion and IL-2 were given to patients who progressed. Adults with stage 4 NSCLC were enrolled in a dual-center phase I trial from late 2017 to early 2020. Samples came from a single-arm, open-label phase I trial of tumor-infiltrating lymphocyte therapy with nivolumab in advanced non-small cell lung cancer. Parts of each resected tumor were snap-frozen in liquid nitrogen and kept at -80 degrees C. Tumor regions of interest were selected on H&E sections using laser-capture macrodissection, ground into roughly 15 mg aliquots, and extracted using Qiagen Allprep kits.

Overall study outcomes, separate from this receptor: The cohort was highly selected, with more treatment-naive, never-smoker and oncogene-addicted patients than typical, limiting generalizability. The study protocol defined all tumor marker inferences as exploratory. Clonal turnover during TIL culture was high, and many clones enriched in the product were not detected in the baseline tumor, suggesting clonal contraction rather than faithful expansion. Compared with baseline intratumoral T cells, expanded TIL cultures were more clonal and less diverse (median clonality roughly 6% vs 31%, p < 0.0001).

V and J lose 3 bases and 6 bases, and a span of 7 bases separates them. Including the terminal cysteine and phenylalanine, the CDR3 comprises 12 residues. CDR3 DNA is the only sequence kept; it has 36 bases, read in frame from the first base. The germline V gene (reference sequence) supplies CDR1 SGHNT and CDR2 YYREEE. The specimen comprised tumor tissue, sampled at baseline. This chain is built from TRBV5-4 and TRBJ1-5, with the D gene too uncertain to name. The clonotype was recovered from a person aged 25-79 years with non-small cell lung cancer. The CDR3 protein sequence reads: CASSSDGQPQHF. Here is the DNA: TGTGCCAGCAGCTCCGACGGTCAGCCCCAGCATTTT.